The present T cell receptor beta chain was sequenced within a study of response to subunit inactivated influenza vaccine. Whole-study results and caveats: Authors suggested that a seasonal influenza vaccination recruits few new T cells each time.

With respect to this clonotype: What it binds is not known.

The CDR3 runs to 14 residues. CDR1 is SGHTA and CDR2 is FQGNSA in the germline V gene. With 3 bases clipped from V and 5 bases from J, the junction kept 3 bases outside the gene matches. TCRdb analysed the RT-PCR reads with MiXCR anew, one entry per CDR3 protein. There are approximately 250,000 distinct CDR3 sequences in the sample; 10% to 15% occur only once, and approximately 7.8% lies in the top ten. The specimen was non-naive T cells sorted from PBMCs, collected 14 days before vaccination. The chain carries TRBV7-2 and TRBJ2-7; 11 bases line up with TRBD1. The source is a man in his fifties who received an inactivated influenza vaccine. The CDR3 spells CASSLWDRGNEQYF. CDR3 in DNA: TGTGCCAGCAGCTTGTGGGACAGGGGGAACGAGCAGTACTTC.